Each of the 21 T cell receptor beta chains below was sequenced from the same sample in a study of blood T cell repertoires in COVID-19. Generated by immunoSEQ multiplex PCR, the TCRdb table keeps only in-frame clones and is missing some. The sample comprises under 45,000 clones, around 83% of which are singletons, and approximately 44% rests with the top ten. The specimen was peripheral blood. The source is a woman of 80 years or more with active or convalescent COVID-19.

This clone was seen once. The chain employs TRBV5-1 and TRBJ1-1; D unresolved. V was trimmed by 4 bases and J by 1 base, leaving 8 bases between them. CDR3 size: 13 residues. Germline CDR1 reads SGHRS; CDR2 reads YFSETQ. The CDR3 here is CASSPMSNTEAFF. The CDR3, as DNA: TGCGCCAGCAGCCCCATGTCGAACACTGAAGCTTTCTTT.

Here the CDR3 DNA reads TGTGCCTGGAGCGTCCGGGACAGGGGTATAAGGACTGGAAACACCATATATTTT. The encoded protein is CAWSVRDRGIRTGNTIYF. The chain combines TRBV30 with TRBJ1-3, with 10 bases lining up with TRBD1. J gave up 2 bases and V 3 bases, and 13 bases lay outside the gene matches. CDR1 and CDR2 (germline): GTSNPN, SVGIG (reference sequence). The CDR3 covers 18 residues.

The V call is TRBV21-1, the J call TRBJ1-5. TRBV21-1 is classified as a pseudogene. CDR3 length: 17 amino acids. CDR3: CASSEQGGSWCNQPQHF. The CDR3 DNA is TGTGCCAGCAGCGAACAAGGCGGGTCCTGGTGCAATCAGCCCCAGCATTTT.

J is TRBJ2-2 and V is TRBV11-2, with 7 nucleotides matching TRBD2. Looked up from germline, CDR1 is SGHAT and CDR2 is FQNNGV. The CDR3 runs to 15 residues. Trimming took 6 bases from V and 0 from J; bases not matched to a gene: 4. The CDR3 region has the DNA TGTGCCAGCAGGCGACTAGCTCCGAACACCGGGGAGCTGTTTTTT. This translates into CASRRLAPNTGELFF.

The chain has TRBV6-5 and TRBJ1-6; TRBD1 is a possible D gene (5 bases). In germline, CDR1 is MNHEY, CDR2 SVGAGI. Trimming removed 6 bases from V and 7 bases from J, with 16 bases in between. CDR3 length: 15 residues. CDR3 sequence reads: CASRRQTAQNSPLHF. CDR3 DNA sequence: TGTGCCAGCAGACGGCAGACAGCTCAAAATTCACCCCTCCACTTT.

CDR3 region: CASSYRRDNEKLFF. The CDR3, as DNA: TGTGCCAGCAGTTACCGGCGGGATAATGAAAAACTGTTTTTT. This chain uses TRBV6-5 with TRBJ1-4; D not resolved. The germline gives CDR1 MNHEY, CDR2 SVGAGI. The CDR3 covers 14 residues. The V end lost 2 bases, the J end lost 4 bases, and 8 bases lay between the germline ends.

The chain employs TRBV2 and TRBJ2-1; D may be TRBD2 (6 bases). The CDR3 consists of 14 residues. The V gene's germline CDR1 is SNHLY and CDR2 FYNNEI. V gave up 6 bases and J gave up 7 bases, with 16 bases separating them. The CDR3 DNA sequence: TGTGCCAGCAGCCGTAGCGGAGTCCGGAATGAGCAGTTCTTC. It encodes CASSRSGVRNEQFF.

The V gene is TRBV9, the J gene TRBJ2-1, with D possibly matching TRBD2 (6 bases). The germline V gene encodes CDR1 SGDLS and CDR2 YYNGEE. V was shortened by 0 bases and J by 5 bases, with 12 bases between the two germline ends. The CDR3 has 15 residues. The CDR3 loop is CASSVGRRDDNEQFF. Here the CDR3 DNA reads TGTGCCAGCAGCGTAGGTCGGCGGGACGACAATGAGCAGTTCTTC.

The count of this clone is one. This rearrangement joins TRBV30 to TRBJ1-5; 7 bases are a match to TRBD1. CDR1 GTSNPN and CDR2 SVGIG come from the germline V gene (reference sequence). J gave up 4 bases and V 4 bases, and 7 bases lay outside the gene matches. The CDR3 consists of 14 residues. The CDR3 loop is CAWNRQGGNQPQHF. As DNA, the CDR3 is TGTGCCTGGAACAGACAGGGTGGAAATCAGCCCCAGCATTTT.

The rearrangement uses TRBV11-3 and TRBJ2-3, with 7 nucleotides matching TRBD2. The CDR3 extends over 14 amino acids. Germline values: CDR1 SGHNT, CDR2 YENEEA. The V segment lost 4 bases and the J segment 5 bases; nucleotides outside the gene matches: 6. The CDR3: CASSSGLVGDTQYF. CDR3 coding DNA: TGTGCCAGCAGCTCCGGACTAGTAGGAGATACGCAGTATTTT.

This chain joins TRBV14 and TRBJ2-7; TRBD1 agrees at 10 bases. CDR1 and CDR2 from the germline V gene are SGHDN and FVKESK. This CDR3 is built from 14 residues. V lost 3 bases, J lost 6 bases, and 5 bases stayed unmatched. CDR3 nucleotides: TGTGCCAGCAGCCAGGGACAGGGGTTTCGCGAGCAGTACTTC. It yields the protein CASSQGQGFREQYF.

The chain joins TRBV6-2 or TRBV6-3 to TRBJ1-5; TRBD1 matches at 8 bases. CDR1 is MNHEY and CDR2 is SVGEGT in the germline V gene. The junction had 5 bases not matched to a gene; V was cut back by 2 bases and J by 2 bases. CDR3 size: 16 residues. Here the CDR3 reads CASSYGQGAGNQPQHF. CDR3 nucleotides: TGTGCCAGCAGTTACGGCCAGGGGGCCGGCAATCAGCCCCAGCATTTT.

The chain carries TRBV19 and TRBJ1-3, with D unclear. Germline CDR1 LNHDA, CDR2 SQIVND (reference sequence). V was clipped by 10 bases and J by 0 bases, with 28 bases between them. The CDR3 length is 19 residues. In nucleotides, the CDR3 is TGTGCCACCCTGCCGGGAGGCACATCGCACTTTTTCTCTGGAAACACCATATATTTT. It codes for CATLPGGTSHFFSGNTIYF. Full variable domain (missing parts from reference TRBV19 and TRBJ1-3): DGGITQSPKYLFRKEGQNVTLSCEQNLNHDAMYWYRQDPGQGLRLIYYSQIVNDFQKGDIAEGYSVSREKKESFPLTVTSAQKNPTAFYLCATLPGGTSHFFSGNTIYFGEGSWLTVV.

V is TRBV27 and J is TRBJ1-2; 8 bases align to TRBD1. This CDR3 has 14 amino acids. The germline V gene encodes CDR1 MNHEY and CDR2 SMNVEV (reference sequence). V lost 4 bases, J lost 8 bases, and 9 bases stayed unmatched. The chain's CDR3 is CASSSRTGLGGYTF. CDR3 nucleotides: TGTGCCAGCAGTTCCAGGACAGGGTTGGGCGGCTACACCTTC.

This clone was seen just once. The chain employs TRBV7-6 and TRBJ2-3; 13 bases map to TRBD2. The CDR3 length is 22 residues. Unmatched junction bases numbered 21, after V lost 4 bases and J lost 2 bases. The germline V gene encodes CDR1 SGHVS and CDR2 FNYEAQ. Here the CDR3 DNA reads TGTGCCAGCAGCTCTTACGACCTAGGACTAGCGGGAGTCCTCCGTAACACAGATACGCAGTATTTT. Protein sequence: CASSSYDLGLAGVLRNTDTQYF.

The chain couples TRBV28 to TRBJ2-2; D is perhaps TRBD2 (5 bases). Germline loops: CDR1 MDHEN, CDR2 SYDVKM. CDR3 length: 15 amino acids. V lost 7 bases, J lost 0 bases, and 12 bases lay in between. CDR3 sequence (DNA): TGTGCCAGCACTCAGCTAGCTTCGAACACCGGGGAGCTGTTTTTT. Protein: CASTQLASNTGELFF.

The chain is built from TRBV6-5 and TRBJ2-7; D remains unclear. V gave up 7 bases and J gave up 0 bases, with 4 bases separating them. Germline V lookup: CDR1 MNHEY, CDR2 SVGAGI. CDR3 length equals 11 residues. CDR3 loop: CASTGSYEQYF. The CDR3, as DNA: TGTGCCAGCACCGGCTCCTACGAGCAGTACTTC.

V is TRBV5-1 and J is TRBJ2-5; TRBD1 aligns across 12 bases. The V gene end was trimmed by 5 bases and the J gene end by 5 bases; junction bases not matched to a gene: 7. Germline CDR1 is SGHRS and CDR2 is YFSETQ. CDR3 size: 15 residues. This CDR3 reads CASRPGTGGIETQYF. The CDR3, as DNA: TGCGCCAGCAGACCGGGGACAGGGGGCATCGAGACCCAGTACTTC.

The chain recombines TRBV4-1 with TRBJ1-3, with 7 bases aligning to TRBD1. This CDR3 is built from 13 residues. V lost 6 bases and J lost 12; bases outside the gene matches: 11. The germline V gene has CDR1 MGHRA and CDR2 YSYEKL. This CDR3 reads CASSGTERTGIYF. The CDR3 DNA is TGCGCCAGCAGTGGGACAGAGCGGACGGGCATATATTTT.

This chain uses TRBV28 with TRBJ1-2, with no clear D. V was pared by 3 bases and J by 5 bases, with 13 bases between. The CDR3 has 14 amino acids. CDR1 is MDHEN, CDR2 SYDVKM, per germline. The CDR3 loop reads CASSFSSTGYGYTF. In DNA, the CDR3 is TGTGCCAGCAGTTTCTCTTCAACTGGTTATGGCTACACCTTC.

This clone showed up just a few times. The chain couples TRBV6-2 or TRBV6-3 to TRBJ2-7; 11 nucleotides agree with TRBD2. J was trimmed by 2 bases and V by 2 bases; bases with no gene match: 8. This CDR3 region has 17 residues. CDR1 MNHEY and CDR2 SVGEGT come from the germline V gene. In DNA form, the CDR3 reads TGTGCCAGCAGTTACACGCATAGCGGGAGGGCCCCCTACGAGCAGTACTTC. Protein product: CASSYTHSGRAPYEQYF.